This passage covers 11 T cell receptor beta chains from one sample sequenced in a study of blood T cell repertoires in COVID-19. The data were produced by immunoSEQ multiplex PCR, yet TCRdb's version contains in-frame clones alone and is incomplete. The sample yields 200,000 to 300,000 clones, around 81% seen once. The source material was peripheral blood. The receptors shown here come from a woman over 75 with COVID-19, enrolled during active disease.

The V gene is TRBV3-1 (or the pseudogene TRBV3-2), the J gene TRBJ1-2; D is possibly TRBD1 (6 bases). The V gene's germline CDR1 is LGHDT and CDR2 YNNKEL (reference sequence). V lost 5 bases to trimming and J lost 7 bases, with 29 bases between them. The CDR3 has 18 residues. The CDR3 DNA reads as TGTGCCAGCAGCGGCGGGCTCAGGGGTTCTGTCGTGCGCTCTGGCTACACCTTC. Amino acids: CASSGGLRGSVVRSGYTF.

This clone was recorded a few times. The chain carries TRBV6-1 and TRBJ1-5; D not certain. Germline V gene lookup returns CDR1 MNHNS and CDR2 SASEGT. This CDR3 has 12 residues. V gave up 1 base and J gave up 14 bases, with 12 bases separating them. The CDR3 loop is CASSEGGRREHF. The CDR3 nucleotides read TGTGCCAGCAGTGAAGGAGGGAGGCGCGAGCATTTT.

The J gene is TRBJ2-3, the V gene TRBV13; a possible D gene is TRBD1 (6 bases). Germline V gives CDR1 PRHDT, CDR2 FYEKMQ (reference sequence). The CDR3 runs 15 residues. V was trimmed by 4 bases and J by 0 bases, leaving 11 bases between them. The DNA for the CDR3 is TGTGCCAGCAGCTGGCCACAGGGAAGCACAGATACGCAGTATTTT. It yields the protein CASSWPQGSTDTQYF.

V and J are TRBV5-4 and TRBJ2-2; TRBD2 aligns across 14 bases. The CDR3 runs 17 residues. Trimming removed 4 bases from V and 2 bases from J; junction bases left unmatched: 4. Germline CDR1 is SGHNT and CDR2 is YYREEE (reference sequence). This chain's CDR3 is CASSRTSGRINTGELFF. The DNA for the CDR3 is TGTGCCAGCAGCAGGACTAGCGGGAGGATAAACACCGGGGAGCTGTTTTTT.

The rearrangement links TRBV6-5 to TRBJ1-5; TRBD1 is a possible D gene (5 bases). Germline V lookup: CDR1 MNHEY, CDR2 SVGAGI. Trimming took 6 bases from V and 4 from J, leaving 10 bases between them. The CDR3 sequence is 13 residues long. CDR3 sequence: CASSRGGNQPQHF. The CDR3 nucleotides are TGTGCCAGCAGCCGCGGGGGGAATCAGCCCCAGCATTTT.

The rearrangement joins TRBV7-6 to TRBJ1-4; possibly TRBD1 for D (5 bases). The CDR3 loop spans 13 amino acids. Trimming took 5 bases from V and 8 from J, leaving 12 bases between them. The germline V gene encodes CDR1 SGHVS and CDR2 FNYEAQ. Written as DNA, the CDR3 is TGTGCCAGCAGCCGCGGACAACCGGAAAAACTGTTTTTT. Its protein is CASSRGQPEKLFF.

This chain joins TRBV5-4 and TRBJ1-1; 7 bases map to TRBD1. The junction had 7 bases not matched to a gene; V was cut back by 5 bases and J by 6 bases. This CDR3 is 13 amino acids long. CDR1 SGHNT and CDR2 YYREEE come from the germline V gene (reference sequence). The CDR3 region is CASRNPGTAEAFF. CDR3 DNA sequence: TGTGCCAGCAGGAACCCGGGGACAGCTGAAGCTTTCTTT.

The gene calls are TRBV7-8 and TRBJ2-7; tentatively, D is TRBD2 (5 bases). This CDR3 comprises 14 residues. V was cut by 2 bases and J by 1 base, with 9 bases left in between. Germline V gene data show CDR1 as SGHVS and CDR2 as FQNEAQ. CDR3 residues: CASSLRRTSYEQYF. The CDR3 nucleotides read TGTGCCAGCAGCTTACGCAGGACTTCCTACGAGCAGTACTTC.

The chain recombines TRBV7-2 with TRBJ1-3; TRBD1 aligns across 9 bases. V shed 4 bases and J 4 bases; nucleotides not matched to a gene: 2. In germline, CDR1 is SGHTA, CDR2 FQGNSA. CDR3 length equals 14 residues. The CDR3: CASSSGTGGNTIYF. In DNA, the CDR3 is TGTGCCAGCAGCTCCGGGACAGGGGGAAACACCATATATTTT.

The genes are TRBV6-4 and TRBJ2-2, with D possibly TRBD1 on 6 matching bases. CDR1 MRHNA and CDR2 SNTAGT come from the germline V gene. The CDR3 is made up of 14 amino acids. Between the trimmed V and J ends, which lost 5 bases and 7 bases, there was a span of 14 bases. This chain's CDR3 is CASSSTGTSGELFF. In nucleotides, the CDR3 is TGTGCCAGCAGTTCAACAGGGACCAGCGGGGAGCTGTTTTTT.

Ten or more counts support this clone. The identical CDR3 is also encoded by other nucleotide sequences in the sample. The rearrangement uses TRBV3-1 (or the pseudogene TRBV3-2) and TRBJ2-2; 7 bases are a match to TRBD1. This CDR3 spans 15 amino acids. The germline V gene has CDR1 LGHDT and CDR2 YNNKEL (reference sequence). With V trimmed by 4 bases and J by 1 base, 3 bases remained unmatched. The CDR3 coding sequence is TGTGCCAGCAGCCCTAGGGACAGGAACACCGGGGAGCTGTTTTTT. It specifies CASSPRDRNTGELFF.